This TCR beta chain derives from a study of T cell repertoires in cytomegalovirus infection. As for the study in general: It can be stated that public TCR beta signatures indicated CMV infection as well as a matching HLA type.

TCRdb re-called the reads through MiXCR, storing one row per CDR3 protein. Of more than 400,000 distinct CDR3 sequences in the sample, approximately 26% were seen once. Points from the study as a whole: Dominating the ex vivo response were TCR beta clonotypes that were CMV-specific and HLA-C-restricted. Public TCR beta family frequency separated CMV-and-HLA carriers, including in an independent cohort.

This clonotype came up a few times. Its antigen is not identified. The CDR3 consists of 15 residues. Germline trimming cut 3 bases from V and 6 bases from J; bases unmatched to any gene: 7. Germline loops: CDR1 SGHAT, CDR2 FQNNGV. The material sequenced was PBMCs. This receptor was taken from a human donor in good health (CMV status not recorded). Some clones in this sample may be carry-over from other donors' samples. The chain joins TRBV11-2 to TRBJ2-2; 7 positions match TRBD1. Written as DNA, the CDR3 is TGTGCCAGCAGCTTGGTGACAGGGCGGCCCGGGGAGCTGTTTTTT. Its translation is CASSLVTGRPGELFF.